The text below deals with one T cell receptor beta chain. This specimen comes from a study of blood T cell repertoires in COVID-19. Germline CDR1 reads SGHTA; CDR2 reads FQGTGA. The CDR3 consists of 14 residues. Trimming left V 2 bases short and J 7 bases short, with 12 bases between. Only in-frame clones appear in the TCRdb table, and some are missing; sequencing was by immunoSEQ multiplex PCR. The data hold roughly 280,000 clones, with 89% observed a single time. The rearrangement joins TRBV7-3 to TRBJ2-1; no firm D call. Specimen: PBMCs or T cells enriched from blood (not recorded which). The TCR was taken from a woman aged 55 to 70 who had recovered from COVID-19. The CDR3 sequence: CASSLLSTINEQFF. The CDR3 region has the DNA TGTGCCAGCAGCTTACTGAGCACGATAAATGAGCAGTTCTTC.